Given below is one TCR beta chain in context. The assay was immunoSEQ multiplex PCR, and TCRdb's table has in-frame clones only and misses some. Here the sample spans about 180,000 clones, 75% to 90% being singletons. This specimen belongs to a study of blood T cell repertoires in COVID-19. Study information: COVID-19 samples collected from the United States, Italy and Spain covered acute and convalescent phases.

Germline assignment: CDR1 SGHTA and CDR2 FQGNSA. The CDR3 is made up of 12 amino acids. Trimming shortened V by 5 bases and J by 12 bases, and 14 bases separated the two germline ends. Recruits, aged roughly 18 to 89 years, lived in some 25 US areas. Donors were grouped by their self-reported clinical history. This receptor was identified in a woman aged 40 to 49 with acute COVID-19. Input material: PBMCs or T cells enriched from blood (not recorded which). The chain carries TRBV7-2 and TRBJ2-1; possibly TRBD2 for D (6 bases). The CDR3 DNA follows: TGTGCCAGCAGCCTACTAGCACATCCGCAGTTCTTC. It encodes CASSLLAHPQFF. Together with reference TRBV7-2 and TRBJ2-1, the CDR3 gives the full variable domain: GAGVSQSPSNKVTEKGKDVELRCDPISGHTALYWYRQSLGQGLEFLIYFQGNSAPDKSGLPSDRFSAERTGGSVSTLTIQRTQQEDSAVYLCASSLLAHPQFFGPGTRLTVL.